This entry lists 29 T cell receptor beta chains sequenced from one sample in a study of tumor and adjacent non-tumor tissue in lung cancer. TCRbeta libraries were built with three rounds of nested PCR, modified from ARM-PCR. MiXCR, applied by TCRdb to the multiplex PCR reads, yields one record per CDR3 protein. The sample carries around 66,000 distinct CDR3 sequences, 73% recorded once. No cell sorting was done before RNA was extracted from the tissue. Sequenced sample: lung tumor tissue. The receptor set was obtained from a man in his 60s with non-small cell lung cancer.

Comment on this clonotype: This may be a read error, as it is one base from a much larger clone. The chain carries TRBV24-1 and TRBJ1-2, with 8 bases aligning to TRBD1. CDR1 and CDR2 (germline): KGHDR, SFDVKD. The CDR3 spans 14 residues. The CDR3 loop reads CATSDLGQGHGYSF. CDR3 DNA: TGTGCCACCAGTGATTTGGGACAGGGCCATGGCTACAGCTTC.

About this clonotype itself: One junction end does not reproduce the germline sequence, and a read error may be involved. This chain joins TRBV6-1 and TRBJ1-5; D might be TRBD1 (5 bases). The CDR3 is made up of 15 amino acids. CDR1 is MNHNS, CDR2 SASEGT, per germline. The CDR3 sequence: CASSELHQGSQHQHF. Written as DNA, the CDR3 is TGTGCCAGCAGTGAATTACATCAGGGTTCTCAGCACCAGCATTTT.

This clonotype was recorded a few times. No conserved phenylalanine or tryptophan is present at the end of the CDR3, so a read error is the likely explanation. In nucleotides, the CDR3 is TGTGCCAGGAGTCCCGGGACGGGGAACACTGAAGCTTTCTCT. The encoded protein is CARSPGTGNTEAFS. The V and J genes are TRBV6-1 and TRBJ1-1, with a weak D call TRBD1 (5 bases). Germline assignment: CDR1 MNHNS and CDR2 SASEGT. The V end lost 9 bases, the J end lost 1 base, and 15 bases lay between the germline ends. The CDR3 extends over 14 amino acids.

This clonotype was observed a single time. The chain joins TRBV20-1 to TRBJ2-1, with 8 nucleotides matching TRBD2. There are 14 residues in the CDR3. V was pared by 8 bases and J by 11 bases, with 17 bases of the junction left unmatched. The germline V gene has CDR1 DFQATT and CDR2 SNEGSKA (reference sequence). As DNA, the CDR3 is TGCAGTACTAAAGATCTACGGACTAGCTATAAGCAGTTCTTC. This gives the protein CSTKDLRTSYKQFF.

About this clonotype itself: A read error may account for a junction end that differs from germline. The V and J genes are TRBV6-5 and TRBJ1-5; D unclear. Germline loops: CDR1 MNHEY, CDR2 SVGAGI. The CDR3 sequence is 15 residues long. This CDR3 is CVSRYGLGGNQPQHF. The CDR3 region has the DNA TGTGTCAGCAGATACGGGCTGGGAGGCAATCAGCCCCAGCATTTT.

The CDR3 reads CANNPPGQGAREQYF. CDR3 nucleotides: TGTGCCAACAACCCCCCGGGACAAGGGGCTCGGGAGCAGTACTTC. The V gene is TRBV11-3, the J gene TRBJ2-7; possibly TRBD1 for D (6 bases). Deletions cut 10 bases from V and 7 bases from J, with 26 bases between. CDR1 and CDR2 (germline): SGHNT, YENEEA. The CDR3 contains 15 residues. Using reference TRBV11-3 and TRBJ2-7 for the parts outside the CDR3, the full variable domain is EAGVVQSPRYKIIEKKQPVAFWCNPISGHNTLYWYLQNLGQGPELLIRYENEEAVDDSQLPKDRFSAERLKGVDSTLKIQPAELGDSAVYLCANNPPGQGAREQYFGPGTRLTVT.

As regards this clonotype: The CDR3 end shows no conserved phenylalanine or tryptophan, and so a read error is likely. The chain links TRBV29-1 to TRBJ2-7, with D perhaps assigned TRBD1 or TRBD2 (6 bases each). The CDR3 spans 14 residues. Germline V gene sequence: CDR1 SQVTM, CDR2 ANQGSEA. CDR3 residues: CRAQGGRGGYEQYL. The DNA of the CDR3 is TGCAGAGCTCAGGGAGGCAGGGGTGGGTACGAGCAGTACCTC.

This clonotype was found many times. The rearrangement links TRBV6-5 to TRBJ1-5; perhaps TRBD1 as D (6 bases). This CDR3 has 13 amino acids. CDR1 is MNHEY, CDR2 SVGAGI, per germline. The V end was cut by 2 bases, the J end by 8 bases, with 10 bases between. The CDR3 spells CASSYDRTKPQHF. CDR3 nucleotides: TGTGCCAGCAGTTACGACAGGACGAAGCCCCAGCATTTT.

Turning to this clonotype: One junction end does not reproduce the germline sequence, and a read error may be involved. This chain uses TRBV30 with TRBJ2-7; D is unclear. The CDR3 loop spans 13 amino acids. Looked up from germline, CDR1 is GTSNPN and CDR2 is SVGIG (reference sequence). Here the CDR3 reads CVWREFGSYEQYF. The CDR3 DNA sequence: TGTGTCTGGAGAGAATTTGGCTCCTACGAACAGTACTTC. The variable domain in full, completed from reference TRBV30 and TRBJ2-7, reads SQTIHQWPATLVQPVGSPLSLECTVEGTSNPNLYWYRQAAGRGLQLLFYSVGIGQISSEVPQNLSASRPQDRQFILSSKKLLLSDSGFYLCVWREFGSYEQYFGPGTRLTVT.

As regards this clonotype: The junction departs from the called germline gene at one end, perhaps through a read error. The rearrangement links TRBV11-3 to TRBJ1-1; weak D call: TRBD1 (6 bases). CDR1 and CDR2 (germline): SGHNT, YENEEA. The CDR3 runs 17 residues. The CDR3 loop is CASNLGCRGTSNIETFF. DNA of the CDR3: TGTGCCAGCAACCTAGGGTGCCGCGGGACATCGAACATTGAAACTTTCTTT. The variable domain in full, with the rest retrieved from reference TRBV11-3 and TRBJ1-1, is EAGVVQSPRYKIIEKKQPVAFWCNPISGHNTLYWYLQNLGQGPELLIRYENEEAVDDSQLPKDRFSAERLKGVDSTLKIQPAELGDSAVYLCASNLGCRGTSNIETFFGQGTRLTVV.

Points on this clonotype: Sequence at one end of the junction differs from germline and may be a read error. This chain uses TRBV29-1 with TRBJ1-5; D unresolved. The germline V gene encodes CDR1 SQVTM and CDR2 ANQGSEA. The CDR3 length is 12 residues. CDR3 residues: CSVGAEYLPKHF. CDR3 coding DNA: TGCAGCGTTGGGGCAGAGTATCTGCCCAAGCATTTT.

About this clonotype: At one end the junction does not follow the germline gene, possibly because of a read error. This chain connects TRBV29-1 to TRBJ2-1; D is perhaps TRBD2 (5 bases). The CDR3 has 14 residues. Looked up from germline, CDR1 is SQVTM and CDR2 is ANQGSEA. The CDR3 bases are TGCAGCGTTGATCGTAGCGCATCCTACACTGAGCACTTCTTC. It encodes CSVDRSASYTEHFF.

As to this clonotype: One junction end disagrees with the germline gene, perhaps due to a read error. The J gene is TRBJ2-7, the V gene TRBV20-1; TRBD2 agrees at 11 bases. Germline CDR1 reads DFQATT; CDR2 reads SNEGSKA (reference sequence). This CDR3 comprises 14 residues. The CDR3 nucleotides read TGCAGTGATAGTCCGACTAGCGGGATCTACAAGCAGTACTTC. It specifies CSDSPTSGIYKQYF.

Of note for this clonotype: It may be a read error: a sequence one base away is much more abundant. The conserved closing phenylalanine or tryptophan is absent in this CDR3, likely reflecting a read error. This chain uses TRBV11-2 with TRBJ2-1, with D perhaps matching TRBD2 (5 bases). Between the trimmed V and J ends, which lost 4 bases and 7 bases, there was a span of 11 bases. Germline CDR1 is SGHAT and CDR2 is FQNNGV. The CDR3 loop spans 13 amino acids. The CDR3 bases are TGTGCCAGCAGCTACCCTAGCCTGAATGAGCAGTTCATC. Translation: CASSYPSLNEQFI.

To note about this clonotype: A junction boundary mismatches the germline segment, possibly from a read error. The V and J genes are TRBV11-1 and TRBJ1-1; D gene ambiguous. The germline V gene encodes CDR1 SGHAT and CDR2 FQDESV (reference sequence). The length of the CDR3 is 12 residues. CDR3 nucleotide sequence: TGTGCCAGCAGCCGCCACCGAGGTGAAGCTCTCTTT. This codes for CASSRHRGEALF.

Remarks on this clonotype: At one of its ends the junction is not consistent with the germline gene, which may arise from a read error. This chain links TRBV6-2 or TRBV6-3 with TRBJ1-5; D unresolved. The CDR3 extends over 13 amino acids. Per the germline V gene, CDR1 is MNHEY and CDR2 is SVGEGT. The CDR3 region is CVSSYGAFQPQHF. CDR3 nucleotides: TGTGTCAGCAGTTACGGTGCGTTCCAGCCCCAGCATTTT.

Regarding this clonotype: The CDR3 carries no conserved terminal phenylalanine or tryptophan, so it likely arises from a read error. Because the CDR3's place on the DNA is in doubt, the DNA is left out and the CDR3 is given as listed by TCRdb. The chain uses TRBV20-1 and TRBJ1-5; no check of the table's D call, TRBD1, against the DNA was made. In germline, CDR1 is DFQATT, CDR2 SNEGSKA (reference sequence). The CDR3 is 16 amino acids in total, end residues counted. The CDR3 spells CSARLPGQIVDQPQHL.

In regard to this clonotype: A junction boundary mismatches the germline segment, possibly from a read error. The rearrangement uses TRBV14 and TRBJ2-7, with D unresolved. CDR1 and CDR2 from the germline V gene are SGHDN and FVKESK. This CDR3 is 12 amino acids long. CDR3 region: CASSQISYEEYF. The CDR3 bases are TGTGCCAGCAGCCAGATCTCCTACGAGGAGTACTTC. The variable domain in full, completed from reference TRBV14 and TRBJ2-7, reads EAGVTQFPSHSVIEKGQTVTLRCDPISGHDNLYWYRRVMGKEIKFLLHFVKESKQDESGMPNNRFLAERTGGTYSTLKVQPAELEDSGVYFCASSQISYEEYFGPGTRLTVT.

This chain uses TRBV6-5 with TRBJ2-7, with D possibly being TRBD2 (5 bases). V dropped 2 bases and J dropped 5 bases, with 10 bases sitting between them. Germline V CDR1 and CDR2: MNHEY, SVGAGI. CDR3 length: 13 amino acids. In DNA form, the CDR3 reads TGTGCCAGCAGTTACATGGGAGCCCACGAGCAGTACTTC. Translated: CASSYMGAHEQYF.

About this clonotype: As the CDR3 is not closed by the conserved phenylalanine or tryptophan, this likely results from a read error. The chain employs TRBV20-1 and TRBJ2-1; maybe TRBD2 (6 bases). The CDR3 is 13 amino acids. Germline assignment: CDR1 DFQATT and CDR2 SNEGSKA (reference sequence). DNA for the CDR3: TGCAGTACTCGGGACTTACCCTACAATGTGCAGTTCTCC. Translating gives CSTRDLPYNVQFS.

This clonotype came up once. A junction boundary mismatches the germline segment, possibly from a read error. The chain carries TRBV20-1 and TRBJ2-7; possibly TRBD2 for D (5 bases). Per germline, CDR1 DFQATT and CDR2 SNEGSKA (reference sequence). The CDR3 extends over 13 amino acids. CDR3 loop: CCGLARNSYKQYF. The CDR3 DNA reads TGCTGTGGCTTAGCGAGGAATTCCTACAAGCAGTACTTC.

As concerns this clonotype: This CDR3 is missing its conserved last phenylalanine or tryptophan, likely due to a read error. J is TRBJ1-2 and V is TRBV5-6; TRBD1 matches at 7 bases. Germline CDR1 SGHDT, CDR2 YYEEEE. This CDR3 is 15 amino acids long. As DNA, the CDR3 is TGTGCCAGCAGCGGCGCGACAGGGATTAACTATGACTACACCCTC. This encodes CASSGATGINYDYTL.

Note on this clonotype: This CDR3 is missing its conserved last phenylalanine or tryptophan, likely due to a read error. The DNA is left out, because the CDR3 cannot be placed on it with certainty; the CDR3 is given as TCRdb lists it. The chain links TRBV29-1 to TRBJ1-1. Germline CDR1 SQVTM, CDR2 ANQGSEA. The CDR3 sequence runs 13 residues, both termini included. The CDR3 sequence is CSVGEGQNTEAFI.

In the case of this clonotype: The junction departs from the called germline gene at one end, perhaps through a read error. The chain combines TRBV29-1 with TRBJ2-3, with D maybe TRBD2 (5 bases). CDR1 and CDR2 (germline): SQVTM, ANQGSEA. This CDR3 has 14 residues. Here the CDR3 DNA reads TGCAACGTTTATATGCCTAGCCGCTCAGATACGCAGTATTTT. Protein: CNVYMPSRSDTQYF.

Note on this clonotype: One junction end disagrees with the germline gene, perhaps due to a read error. The chain recombines TRBV5-1 with TRBJ1-4, with 9 bases aligning to TRBD1. The germline gives CDR1 SGHRS, CDR2 YFSETQ. The CDR3 sequence is 20 residues long. In nucleotides, the CDR3 is TGCACCAGCAGCCCTGGCGCAACGGCGGGACAGGGACGATACGTGGAAAAACTGTTTTTT. This translates into CTSSPGATAGQGRYVEKLFF.

The CDR3 nucleotides are TGCAGTGCTAGGCCGGAACAGGCAATTAGTAATCAGCCCCAGCATTTT. As protein: CSARPEQAISNQPQHF. This chain joins TRBV20-1 and TRBJ1-5; tentatively, D is TRBD1 (5 bases). The CDR3 is 16 residues long. Looked up from germline, CDR1 is DFQATT and CDR2 is SNEGSKA (reference sequence). V lost 3 bases to trimming and J lost 4 bases, with 19 bases between them.

As for this clonotype: Compared with germline, one end of the junction differs, possibly owing to a read error. The chain's CDR3 is CSVSRTGNTEELFF. The CDR3 coding sequence is TGCAGTGTTAGCCGGACAGGGAACACCGAGGAGCTGTTTTTT. V is TRBV20-1 and J is TRBJ2-2, with 8 bases aligning to TRBD1. The CDR3 length is 14 residues. Germline CDR1 and CDR2: DFQATT and SNEGSKA (reference sequence).

Points on this clonotype: Sequence at one end of the junction differs from germline and may be a read error. The chain carries TRBV20-1 and TRBJ2-1; D remains unclear. Germline CDR1 reads DFQATT; CDR2 reads SNEGSKA (reference sequence). CDR3 size: 10 residues. CDR3 nucleotides: TGCAGCGCTAATGGCAATGAGCAGTTCTTC. Amino acids: CSANGNEQFF.

The chain couples TRBV5-1 to TRBJ1-1, with D perhaps matching TRBD1 (6 bases). Germline V CDR1 and CDR2: SGHRS, YFSETQ. The V and J ends lost 7 bases and 5 bases respectively, with 18 bases between them. This CDR3 has 14 residues. For the CDR3, the DNA is TGCGCCAGCGTGCTGGGGGCGGAGAGGACTGAAGCTTTCTTT. As protein: CASVLGAERTEAFF.